This T cell receptor (beta chain) is from a study of blood T cell repertoires in COVID-19. The wider study: The study drew acute and convalescent COVID-19 samples from the United States, Italy and Spain.

The CDR3 totals 17 residues. CDR1 LNHNV and CDR2 YYDKDF come from the germline V gene (reference sequence). Losses at the gene ends were 5 bases for V and 3 bases for J; bases not matched to a gene: 15. As originally analysed: Researchers report that nucleated cell counts were estimated from reference gene primer amplification. Generated by immunoSEQ multiplex PCR, the TCRdb table keeps only in-frame clones and is missing some. V and J calls plus clone size are reproduced from that table; the DNA served to infer D and trimming. Among 60,000 to 75,000 clones listed, approximately 85% were seen once. The source of this sequence is a human donor in a cohort sampled during active COVID-19. Material for sequencing was peripheral blood. The V call is TRBV15, the J call TRBJ2-7; 8 bases agree with TRBD2. CDR3 region: CATSSPHGGATIYEQYF. CDR3 coding DNA: TGTGCCACCAGCTCTCCCCACGGGGGGGCCACAATCTACGAGCAGTACTTC. Filled out from reference TRBV15 and TRBJ2-7, the complete variable domain reads DAMVIQNPRYQVTQFGKPVTLSCSQTLNHNVMYWYQQKSSQAPKLLFHYYDKDFNNEADTPDNFQSRRPNTSFCFLDIRSPGLGDTAMYLCATSSPHGGATIYEQYFGPGTRLTVT.